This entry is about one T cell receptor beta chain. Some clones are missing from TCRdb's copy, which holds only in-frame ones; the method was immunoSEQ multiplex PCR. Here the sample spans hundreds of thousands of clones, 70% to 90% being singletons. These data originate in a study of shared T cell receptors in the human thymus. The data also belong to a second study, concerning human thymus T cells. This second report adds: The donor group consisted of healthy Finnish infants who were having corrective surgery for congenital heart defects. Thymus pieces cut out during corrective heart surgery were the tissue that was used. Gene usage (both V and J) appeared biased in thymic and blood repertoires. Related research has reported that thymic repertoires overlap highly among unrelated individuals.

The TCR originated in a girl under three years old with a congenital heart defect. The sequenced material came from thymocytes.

CDR3 bases: TGTGCCAGCAGCTCCAGGACAGGGCAGAACCGCCCCCCCCTCCACTTT. It specifies CASSSRTGQNRPPLHF. This chain uses TRBV7-9 with TRBJ1-6, with 8 bases aligning to TRBD1. CDR1 and CDR2 from the germline V gene are SEHNR and FQNEAQ (reference sequence). The V segment lost 4 bases and the J segment 13 bases; nucleotides outside the gene matches: 15. The CDR3 consists of 16 residues.